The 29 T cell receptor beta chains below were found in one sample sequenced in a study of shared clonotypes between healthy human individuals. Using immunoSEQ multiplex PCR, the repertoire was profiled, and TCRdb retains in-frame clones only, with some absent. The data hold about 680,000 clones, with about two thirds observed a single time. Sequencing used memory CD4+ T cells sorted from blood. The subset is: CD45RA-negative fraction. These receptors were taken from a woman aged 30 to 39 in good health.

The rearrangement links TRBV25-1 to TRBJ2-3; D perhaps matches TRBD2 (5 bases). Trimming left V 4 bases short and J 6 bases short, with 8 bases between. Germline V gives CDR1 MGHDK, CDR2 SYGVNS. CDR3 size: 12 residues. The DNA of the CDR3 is TGTGCCAGCAGTGCACTAGTGGATACGCAGTATTTT. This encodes CASSALVDTQYF. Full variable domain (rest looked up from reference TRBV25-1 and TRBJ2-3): EADIYQTPRYLVIGTGKKITLECSQTMGHDKMYWYQQDPGMELHLIHYSYGVNSTEKGDLSSESTVSRIRTEHFPLTLESARPSHTSQYLCASSALVDTQYFGPGTRLTVL.

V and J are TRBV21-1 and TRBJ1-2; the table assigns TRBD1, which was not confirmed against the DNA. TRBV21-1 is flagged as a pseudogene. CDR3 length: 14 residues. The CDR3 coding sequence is TGTGCCAGCCCCATTCCAGCAGGGAACTATGGCTACACCTTC. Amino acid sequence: CASPIPAGNYGYTF.

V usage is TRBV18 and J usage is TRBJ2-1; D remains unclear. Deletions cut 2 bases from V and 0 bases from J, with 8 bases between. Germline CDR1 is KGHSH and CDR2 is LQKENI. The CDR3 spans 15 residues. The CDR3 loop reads CASSPGSNSYNEQFF. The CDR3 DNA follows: TGTGCCAGCTCACCAGGGTCGAACTCCTACAATGAGCAGTTCTTC.

The CDR3 nucleotides are TGTGCCACCAGCAGGAAGGTCGGGGAGGGCAACAATGAGCAGTTCTTC. Translation gives CATSRKVGEGNNEQFF. The rearrangement links TRBV15 to TRBJ2-1; 7 nucleotides line up with TRBD2. CDR1 is LNHNV, CDR2 YYDKDF, per germline (reference sequence). The CDR3 runs 16 residues. J lost 5 bases, V lost 3 bases, and 10 bases had no gene match. The whole variable domain, filled in from reference TRBV15 and TRBJ2-1, reads DAMVIQNPRYQVTQFGKPVTLSCSQTLNHNVMYWYQQKSSQAPKLLFHYYDKDFNNEADTPDNFQSRRPNTSFCFLDIRSPGLGDTAMYLCATSRKVGEGNNEQFFGPGTRLTVL.

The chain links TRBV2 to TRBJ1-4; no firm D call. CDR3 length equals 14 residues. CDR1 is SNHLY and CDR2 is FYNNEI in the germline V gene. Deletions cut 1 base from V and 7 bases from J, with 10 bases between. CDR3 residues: CASSEGTGSEKLFF. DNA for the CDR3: TGTGCCAGCAGTGAAGGGACGGGAAGTGAAAAACTGTTTTTT.

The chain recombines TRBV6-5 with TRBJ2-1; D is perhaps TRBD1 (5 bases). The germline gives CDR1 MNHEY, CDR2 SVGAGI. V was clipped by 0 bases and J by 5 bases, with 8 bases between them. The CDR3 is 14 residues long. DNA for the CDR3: TGTGCCAGCAGTTACTCACAGGCCAACAATGAGCAGTTCTTC. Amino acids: CASSYSQANNEQFF.

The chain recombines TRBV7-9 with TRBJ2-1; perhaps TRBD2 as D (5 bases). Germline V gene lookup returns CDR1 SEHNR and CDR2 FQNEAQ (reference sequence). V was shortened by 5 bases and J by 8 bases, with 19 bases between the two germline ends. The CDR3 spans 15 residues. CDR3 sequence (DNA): TGTGCCAGCAGCCTCAGGACTGCCTCTTTTGATGAGCAGTTCTTC. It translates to CASSLRTASFDEQFF. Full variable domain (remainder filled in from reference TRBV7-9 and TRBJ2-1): DTGVSQNPRHKITKRGQNVTFRCDPISEHNRLYWYRQTLGQGPEFLTYFQNEAQLEKSRLLSDRFSAERPKGSFSTLEIQRTEQGDSAMYLCASSLRTASFDEQFFGPGTRLTVL.

The CDR3 DNA reads TGCGCCAGCAGCCAAGGGGGACTAGCCAGCCACAATGAGCAGTTCTTC. Its translation is CASSQGGLASHNEQFF. V usage is TRBV4-1 and J usage is TRBJ2-1; 9 positions agree with TRBD2. J gave up 5 bases and V 1 base, and 6 bases lay outside the gene matches. In germline, CDR1 is MGHRA, CDR2 YSYEKL. The length of the CDR3 is 16 residues.

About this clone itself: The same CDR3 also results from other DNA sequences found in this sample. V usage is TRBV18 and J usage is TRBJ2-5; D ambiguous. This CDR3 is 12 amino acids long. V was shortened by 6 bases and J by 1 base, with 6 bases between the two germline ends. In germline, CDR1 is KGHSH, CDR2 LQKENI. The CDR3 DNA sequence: TGTGCCAGCTCCCGGATCCAAGAGACCCAGTACTTC. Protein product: CASSRIQETQYF.

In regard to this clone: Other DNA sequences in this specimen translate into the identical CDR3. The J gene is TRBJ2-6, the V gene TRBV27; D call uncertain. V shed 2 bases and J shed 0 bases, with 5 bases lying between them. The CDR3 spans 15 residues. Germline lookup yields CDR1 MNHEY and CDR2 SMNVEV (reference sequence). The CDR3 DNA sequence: TGTGCCAGCAGTTTAGGCGGCTCTGGGGCCAACGTCCTGACTTTC. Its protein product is CASSLGGSGANVLTF.

The CDR3 DNA reads TGCGCCAGCAGTCAGGCGACGGGGGTTGGAACTAGCGGGAGCTCCTACGAGCAGTACTTC. Translating it yields CASSQATGVGTSGSSYEQYF. The chain recombines TRBV23-1 with TRBJ2-7; 11 bases are a match to TRBD2. Being an ORF, TRBV23-1 has a function that is uncertain. With 3 bases clipped from V and 0 bases from J, the junction kept 16 bases outside the gene matches. The CDR3 has 20 amino acids.

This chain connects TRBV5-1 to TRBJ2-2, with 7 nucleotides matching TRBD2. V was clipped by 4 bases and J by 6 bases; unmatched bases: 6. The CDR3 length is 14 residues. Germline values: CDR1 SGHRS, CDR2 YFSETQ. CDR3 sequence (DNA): TGCGCCAGCAGCCTGACTAGCAACCCCGGGGAGCTGTTTTTT. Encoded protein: CASSLTSNPGELFF.

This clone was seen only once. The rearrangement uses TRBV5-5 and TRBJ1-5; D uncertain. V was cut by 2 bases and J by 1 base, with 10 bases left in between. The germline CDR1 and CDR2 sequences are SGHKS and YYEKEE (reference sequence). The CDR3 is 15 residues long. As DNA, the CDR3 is TGTGCCAGCAGCTTACTGGGTAACAGCAATCAGCCCCAGCATTTT. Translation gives CASSLLGNSNQPQHF.

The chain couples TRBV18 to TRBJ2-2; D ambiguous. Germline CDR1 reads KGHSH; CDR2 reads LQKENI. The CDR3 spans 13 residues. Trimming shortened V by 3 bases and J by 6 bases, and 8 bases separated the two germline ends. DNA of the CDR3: TGTGCCAGCTCACCGGAGTCACCCGGGGAGCTGTTTTTT. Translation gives CASSPESPGELFF.

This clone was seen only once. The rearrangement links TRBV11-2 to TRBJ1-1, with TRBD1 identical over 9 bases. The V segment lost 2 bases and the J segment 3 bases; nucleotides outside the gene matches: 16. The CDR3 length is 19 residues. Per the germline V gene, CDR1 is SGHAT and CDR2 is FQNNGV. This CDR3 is CASSLLPGQGVMRYTEAFF. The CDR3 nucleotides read TGTGCCAGCAGCTTACTCCCGGGACAGGGTGTAATGAGGTACACTGAAGCTTTCTTT.

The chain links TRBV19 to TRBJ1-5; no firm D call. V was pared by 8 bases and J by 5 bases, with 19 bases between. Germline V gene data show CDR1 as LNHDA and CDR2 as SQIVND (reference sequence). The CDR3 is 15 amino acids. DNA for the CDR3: TGTGCCAGTTCCCAGGAAAGAGGTCGAGATCAGCCCCAGCATTTT. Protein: CASSQERGRDQPQHF.

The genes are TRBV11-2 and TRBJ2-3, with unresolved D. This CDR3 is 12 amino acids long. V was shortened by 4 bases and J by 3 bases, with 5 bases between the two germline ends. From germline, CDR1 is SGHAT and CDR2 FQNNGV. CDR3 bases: TGTGCCAGCAGCTATACTACAGATACGCAGTATTTT. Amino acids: CASSYTTDTQYF.

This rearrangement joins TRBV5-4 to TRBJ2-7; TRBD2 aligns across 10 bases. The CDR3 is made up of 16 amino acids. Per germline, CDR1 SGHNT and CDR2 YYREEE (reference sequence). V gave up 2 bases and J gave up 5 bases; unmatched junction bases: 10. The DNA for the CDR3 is TGTGCCAGCAGCTTTCCGGCTAGCGGGAGTTTAAACGAGCAGTACTTC. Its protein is CASSFPASGSLNEQYF.

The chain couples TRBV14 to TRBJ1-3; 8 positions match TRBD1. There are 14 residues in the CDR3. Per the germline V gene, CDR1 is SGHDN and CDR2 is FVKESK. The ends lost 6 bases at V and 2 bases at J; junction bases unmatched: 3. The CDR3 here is CASSPTGAGNTIYF. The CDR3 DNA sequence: TGTGCCAGCAGTCCGACAGGGGCTGGAAACACCATATATTTT. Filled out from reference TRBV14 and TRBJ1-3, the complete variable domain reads EAGVTQFPSHSVIEKGQTVTLRCDPISGHDNLYWYRRVMGKEIKFLLHFVKESKQDESGMPNNRFLAERTGGTYSTLKVQPAELEDSGVYFCASSPTGAGNTIYFGEGSWLTVV.

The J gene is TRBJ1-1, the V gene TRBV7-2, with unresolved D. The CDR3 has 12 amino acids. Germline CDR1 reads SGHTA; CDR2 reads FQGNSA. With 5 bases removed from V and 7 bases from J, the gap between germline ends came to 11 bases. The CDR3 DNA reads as TGTGCCAGCAGCCGTGGCATCGGTGAAGCTTTCTTT. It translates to CASSRGIGEAFF.

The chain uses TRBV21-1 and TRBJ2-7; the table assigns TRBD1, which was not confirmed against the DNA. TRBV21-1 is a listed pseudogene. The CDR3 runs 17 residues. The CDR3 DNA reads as TGTGCCAGCAGCAAAAGCGGCCAACAGGGTGCTACCTACGAGCAGTACTTC. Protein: CASSKSGQQGATYEQYF.

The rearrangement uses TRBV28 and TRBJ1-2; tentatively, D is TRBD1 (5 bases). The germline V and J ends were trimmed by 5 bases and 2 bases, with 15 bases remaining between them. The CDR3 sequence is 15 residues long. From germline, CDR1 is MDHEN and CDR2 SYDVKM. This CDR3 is CASSNRDSSNYGYTF. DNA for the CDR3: TGTGCCAGCAGTAACAGAGACAGTTCCAACTATGGCTACACCTTC.

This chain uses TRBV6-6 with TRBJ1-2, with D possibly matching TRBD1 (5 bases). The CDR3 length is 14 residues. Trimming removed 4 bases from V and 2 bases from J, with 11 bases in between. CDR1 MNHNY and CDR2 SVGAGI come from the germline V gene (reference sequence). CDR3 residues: CASSFRADNYGYTF. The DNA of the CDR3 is TGTGCCAGCAGTTTCAGGGCGGACAACTATGGCTACACCTTC.

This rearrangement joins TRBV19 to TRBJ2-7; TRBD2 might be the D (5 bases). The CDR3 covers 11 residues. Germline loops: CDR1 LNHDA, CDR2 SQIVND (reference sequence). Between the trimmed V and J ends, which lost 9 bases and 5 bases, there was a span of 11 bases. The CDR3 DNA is TGTGCCAGCGCGACGCGGGACGAGCAGTACTTC. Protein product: CASATRDEQYF.

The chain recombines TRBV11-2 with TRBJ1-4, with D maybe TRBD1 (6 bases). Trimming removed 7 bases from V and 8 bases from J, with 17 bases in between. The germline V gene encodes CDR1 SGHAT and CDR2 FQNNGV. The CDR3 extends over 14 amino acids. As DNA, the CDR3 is TGTGCCAGCAACCCGGACCCGGGGGCGGAAAAACTGTTTTTT. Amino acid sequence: CASNPDPGAEKLFF.

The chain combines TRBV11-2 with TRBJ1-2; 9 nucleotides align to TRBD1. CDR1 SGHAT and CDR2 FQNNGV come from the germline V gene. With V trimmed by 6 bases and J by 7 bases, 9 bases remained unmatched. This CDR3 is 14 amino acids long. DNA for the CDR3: TGTGCCAGCAGGAGGACAGGGGAAAGTCGTGGCTACACCTTC. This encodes CASRRTGESRGYTF.

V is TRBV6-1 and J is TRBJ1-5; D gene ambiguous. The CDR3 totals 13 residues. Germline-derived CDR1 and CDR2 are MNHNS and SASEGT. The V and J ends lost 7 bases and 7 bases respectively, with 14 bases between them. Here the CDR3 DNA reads TGTGCCAGCATCTTGGATCCGGGGCAGCCCCAGCATTTT. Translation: CASILDPGQPQHF.

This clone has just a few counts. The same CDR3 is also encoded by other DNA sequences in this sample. As DNA, the CDR3 is TGTGCCAGCAGTGGGCTAGCGGGGACCACAGATACGCAGTATTTT. Amino acid sequence: CASSGLAGTTDTQYF. V gene TRBV2 combines with J gene TRBJ2-3; TRBD2 agrees at 9 bases. Germline loops: CDR1 SNHLY, CDR2 FYNNEI. The CDR3 sequence is 15 residues long. The J segment lost 2 bases and the V segment lost 4 bases, leaving 4 bases of the junction unmatched.

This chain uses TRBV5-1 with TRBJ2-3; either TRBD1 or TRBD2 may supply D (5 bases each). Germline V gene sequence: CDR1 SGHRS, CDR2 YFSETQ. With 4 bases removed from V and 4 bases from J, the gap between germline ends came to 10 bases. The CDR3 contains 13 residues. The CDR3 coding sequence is TGCGCCAGCAGCAGGGACGCGGCAGATACGCAGTATTTT. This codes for CASSRDAADTQYF. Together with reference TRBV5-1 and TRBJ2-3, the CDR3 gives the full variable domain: KAGVTQTPRYLIKTRGQQVTLSCSPISGHRSVSWYQQTPGQGLQFLFEYFSETQRNKGNFPGRFSGRQFSNSRSEMNVSTLELGDSALYLCASSRDAADTQYFGPGTRLTVL.